These 5 T cell receptor beta chains came from one sample sequenced in a study of blood T cell repertoires in COVID-19. TCRdb's copy holds only in-frame clones and misses some; the assay was immunoSEQ multiplex PCR. The profile covers 40,000 or so clones, with around 84% appearing a single time and roughly an eighth taken by the ten largest. Sequences were obtained from peripheral blood. Source of these receptors: a human donor in a cohort sampled during active COVID-19.

The V call is TRBV7-3, the J call TRBJ2-7; TRBD1 is a possible D gene (6 bases). V dropped 1 base and J dropped 6 bases, with 16 bases sitting between them. CDR1 SGHTA and CDR2 FQGTGA come from the germline V gene. This CDR3 spans 15 amino acids. The CDR3 protein is CASSLMPGTTPEQYF. The CDR3 DNA reads as TGTGCCAGCAGCTTAATGCCTGGGACAACCCCCGAGCAGTACTTC.

V gene TRBV9 combines with J gene TRBJ2-5; D is perhaps TRBD2 (5 bases). V lost 1 base and J 1 base, leaving 14 bases between the germline ends. Germline lookup yields CDR1 SGDLS and CDR2 YYNGEE. This CDR3 comprises 16 residues. This CDR3 reads CASSVTDWGGQETQYF. The CDR3 nucleotides are TGTGCCAGCAGCGTAACGGACTGGGGTGGCCAAGAGACCCAGTACTTC. The full variable domain, with the rest looked up from reference TRBV9 and TRBJ2-5, is DSGVTQTPKHLITATGQRVTLRCSPRSGDLSVYWYQQSLDQGLQFLIQYYNGEERAKGNILERFSAQQFPDLHSELNLSSLELGDSALYFCASSVTDWGGQETQYFGPGTRLLVL.

The V and J genes are TRBV2 and TRBJ1-4, with D perhaps TRBD1 (6 bases). CDR3 length equals 11 residues. V lost 4 bases to trimming and J lost 14 bases, with 11 bases between them. Germline V gene lookup returns CDR1 SNHLY and CDR2 FYNNEI. The CDR3 DNA is TGTGCCAGCAGTGTGGACAGCCGCCTGTTTTTT. This gives the protein CASSVDSRLFF.

CDR3 sequence reads: CASSLAQGRTGELFF. The CDR3 DNA reads TGCGCCAGCAGCTTGGCACAGGGGAGAACCGGGGAGCTGTTTTTT. The V call is TRBV5-1, the J call TRBJ2-2; 7 bases line up with TRBD1. Germline values: CDR1 SGHRS, CDR2 YFSETQ. The V gene end was trimmed by 0 bases and the J gene end by 5 bases; junction bases not matched to a gene: 4. This CDR3 has 15 residues.

The V call is TRBV2, the J call TRBJ1-5, with TRBD1 matching 8 bases. The CDR3 has 14 amino acids. V lost 5 bases to trimming and J lost 6 bases; unmatched junction nucleotides: 6. Germline V gene sequence: CDR1 SNHLY, CDR2 FYNNEI. The CDR3 here is CASSFPGGGQPQHF. CDR3 bases: TGTGCCAGCAGTTTCCCAGGGGGCGGTCAGCCCCAGCATTTT. Drawing the rest from reference TRBV2 and TRBJ1-5, the complete variable domain is EPEVTQTPSHQVTQMGQEVILRCVPISNHLYFYWYRQILGQKVEFLVSFYNNEISEKSEIFDDQFSVERPDGSNFTLKIRSTKLEDSAMYFCASSFPGGGQPQHFGDGTRLSIL.